This T cell receptor (beta chain) was identified in a study of T cell repertoires in cytomegalovirus infection. General study results and limits: CMV carriers having the relevant HLA were flagged by cumulative public TCR beta family frequency. The study found HLA-C-restricted CMV-specific TCR beta clonotypes dominating the ex vivo response.

The CDR3 is 15 residues long. The V and J ends lost 0 bases and 4 bases respectively, with 12 bases between them. CDR1 and CDR2 (germline): SGHDN, FVKESK. TCRdb redid the calling of the reads with MiXCR, one entry per CDR3 protein. The sample consists of about 150,000 distinct CDR3 sequences, 23% of them appearing once. Only one count was recorded for this clonotype. The antigen is undetermined. Sequenced sample: PBMCs. This chain joins TRBV14 and TRBJ2-5; perhaps D is TRBD1 or TRBD2 (5 bases each). This clonotype was obtained from a human donor in good health (CMV status not recorded). Some clones in this sample may be carry-over from other donors' samples. The CDR3 DNA follows: TGTGCCAGCAGCCAAGATCAGGGTGGGGGAGAGACCCAGTACTTC. This sequence encodes CASSQDQGGGETQYF.